Listed below are T cell receptor beta chains from one sample, sequenced in a study of blood T cell repertoires in COVID-19. Using immunoSEQ multiplex PCR, the repertoire was profiled, and TCRdb retains in-frame clones only, with some absent. The sample gives fewer than 65,000 clones, about nine tenths of which show up once; roughly 1.6% is in the top ten. The specimen sequenced was peripheral blood. Receptor source: a man aged 60 to 75 with acute or convalescent COVID-19. Each CDR3 is given with its conserved first and last residue. Each record gives: CDR3 length, clone size, V gene, J gene, D gene, CDR3 protein, CDR3 DNA. The D gene is left open where the match is weak. Expanded clones are given a class, and other clones once, few, many or no size at all.

12	NA	TRBV6-5	TRBJ1-1	NA	CASSYVPSEAFF	TGTGCCAGCAGTTACGTCCCTTCTGAAGCTTTCTTT
16	NA	TRBV9	TRBJ2-2	TRBD2	CASSVALSGGAGELFF	TGTGCCAGCAGCGTAGCTCTTAGCGGGGGTGCCGGGGAGCTGTTTTTT
16	NA	TRBV18	TRBJ1-4	NA	CASSPPAGAGGEKLFF	TGTGCCAGCTCACCACCAGCGGGGGCTGGTGGTGAAAAACTGTTTTTT
19	NA	TRBV6-2/TRBV6-3	TRBJ1-5	NA	CASSSPGFSSSGNNQPQHF	TGTGCCAGCAGTTCTCCCGGGTTCTCCTCCTCTGGCAACAATCAGCCCCAGCATTTT
15	NA	TRBV24-1	TRBJ2-1	NA	CATSDTQGRSNEQFF	TGTGCCACCAGTGATACCCAGGGAAGGTCCAATGAGCAGTTCTTC
16	NA	TRBV5-1	TRBJ2-3	NA	CASSLAGDGNTDTQYF	TGCGCCAGCAGCTTGGCAGGGGATGGGAACACAGATACGCAGTATTTT
12	NA	TRBV29-1	TRBJ1-2	TRBD1	CSAGQGANGYTF	TGCAGCGCGGGACAGGGGGCAAATGGCTACACCTTC
16	few	TRBV7-8	TRBJ1-3	TRBD1	CASSRGQGSSGNTIYF	TGTGCCAGCAGCAGAGGACAGGGGTCCTCTGGAAACACCATATATTTT
11	few	TRBV30	TRBJ1-2	NA	CASTVPSGYTF	TGTGCCTCGACAGTTCCGTCTGGCTACACCTTC
13	NA	TRBV5-1	TRBJ1-1	NA	CASSPTVLSEAFF	TGCGCCAGCAGCCCGACAGTGCTAAGTGAAGCTTTCTTT
16	NA	TRBV24-1	TRBJ2-4	NA	CATSDRGGRAKNIQYF	TGTGCCACCAGTGATCGCGGAGGGAGAGCCAAAAACATTCAGTACTTC
17	NA	TRBV7-3	TRBJ2-2	TRBD1	CASSDKQGQGVLGELFF	TGTGCCAGCAGCGATAAACAGGGACAGGGGGTTCTCGGGGAGCTGTTTTTT
15	NA	TRBV4-1	TRBJ1-2	NA	CASSQDSGRYYGYTF	TGCGCCAGCAGCCAAGACTCAGGGCGCTACTATGGCTACACCTTC
18	NA	TRBV5-1	TRBJ2-3	TRBD2	CASSLVAGLGGTTDTQYF	TGCGCCAGCAGCTTGGTCGCGGGGCTGGGGGGGACCACAGATACGCAGTATTTT
15	NA	TRBV6-1	TRBJ1-3	NA	CASSETPTPENTIYF	TGTGCCAGCAGTGAAACACCGACACCTGAAAACACCATATATTTT
17	NA	TRBV6-2/TRBV6-3	TRBJ1-4	TRBD1	CASSYQTFSGQGEKLFF	TGTGCCAGCAGTTACCAAACTTTCTCGGGACAGGGTGAAAAACTGTTTTTT